This paragraph reports one T cell receptor (beta chain). What antigen it recognizes has not been identified. No quality values exist for individual bases; no much larger clone is one base distant. This sample was taken from a study of blood T cell repertoires in COVID-19 (dated by TCRdb to about 2020). Study-wide context: The collaborator samples originated in the United States, Italy and Spain and spanned the acute and convalescent phases of COVID-19. HLA class I and class II types, where available, came from metadata supplied by the sample provider rather than from assay-based typing. The material from the prospective study consisted of cDNA or gDNA derived from T cells, B-cell-depleted T cells, or PBMCs. Subjects who had been exposed to COVID-19, were actively infected with it, or had recovered from it provided the deeply sampled blood TCRbeta repertoires that made up the dataset. The sample metadata nearly always contained a de-identified subject ID, COVID-19 status, age in years and sex. The repertoires were released in a freely available public database meant as a resource for research on the immune response to SARS-CoV-2. The samples were drawn from two sources: the first 160 participants of the ongoing ImmuneRACE study, and over 950 subjects contributed by 6 global collaborators. What the study reported, not specific to this receptor: Clinical and demographic metadata were provided uncurated, with the amount varying by source and participant.

TCRbeta CDR3 regions were amplified from genomic DNA by means of the immunoSEQ Assay, a bias-controlled multiplex PCR. In the authors' own workflow: Nucleated cell counts per sample were estimated from amplification of reference gene primers within the assay. To quantify the absolute abundance of each unique TCRbeta CDR3 rearrangement, sequence reads were collapsed and filtered. For each sample, productive Simpson clonality was calculated as the square root of Simpson's diversity index over productive rearrangements. TCRdb took over this immuneACCESS table, retaining in-frame rearrangements with V and J assigned. Such tables are incomplete; in checked studies, under half of the missing clones stem from an unresolved V gene, and the remainder is unexplained. Clone size and the V and J calls come from that table; the DNA yielded D and trimming. The sample table shows a few hundred thousand clones, and around 90% are seen once. Clones ranked in the top ten supply about 2.5% of the sample.

From cysteine to phenylalanine, the CDR3 is 14 amino acids long. The kept DNA is CDR3 alone, 42 bases in frame from the first base. V is reduced by 3 bases and J by 2 bases, leaving a spacing of 11 bases between them. The germline V gene sets CDR1 to ENHRY and CDR2 to SYGVKD. Each collaborating institution followed its own protocols to collect whole blood in K2EDTA tubes. For TCRbeta analysis, collaborators shipped samples in one of three forms: frozen whole blood, isolated PBMCs, or DNA extracted from either of those sample types. The receptor was derived from a man younger than 35 with active or convalescent COVID-19. Sequenced input: peripheral blood. The chain couples TRBV10-3 to TRBJ2-7; TRBD2 is perhaps the D gene, given 6 matching bases. The nucleotide sequence reads TGTGCCATCAGTGACCCGGGGGAGGCCTACGAGCAGTACTTC. Translated, this is CAISDPGEAYEQYF.